One and the same sample provided the 6 T cell receptor beta chains below, sequenced in a study of post-analysis software for immune sequencing data. Study-level findings and limits: Patients used a handful of TRBV segments, including TRBV5-6, TRBV5-1 and TRBV20-1, more often than controls.

Carried by the TCR beta cDNA libraries were unique molecular identifiers. From the PCR reads, TCRdb called clonotypes with MiXCR, one entry per CDR3 protein. The sample lists 350,000 to 450,000 distinct CDR3 sequences; less than 40% were seen once. No antigen is known for these receptors. Sequenced sample: blood. The source is a girl between 10 and 17 years old with multiple sclerosis.

The chain employs TRBV6-2 or TRBV6-3 and TRBJ2-1; 8 bases are shared with TRBD2. CDR3 size: 17 residues. Germline loops: CDR1 MNHEY, CDR2 SVGEGT. V shed 5 bases, J shed 0 bases, and the junction held 9 bases outside the gene matches. CDR3 sequence (DNA): TGTGCCAGCAGTACCCTAGCGGGTCCTCGCTCCTACAATGAGCAGTTCTTC. Translated: CASSTLAGPRSYNEQFF.

The chain has TRBV4-3 and TRBJ1-4; D might be TRBD1 (6 bases). V lost 1 base to trimming and J lost 7 bases, with 16 bases between them. Per germline, CDR1 LGHNA and CDR2 YSLEER. This CDR3 is 16 amino acids long. The CDR3: CASSQAGTTRREKLFF. DNA for the CDR3: TGCGCCAGCAGCCAAGCAGGGACAACCCGGCGTGAAAAACTGTTTTTT.

This rearrangement joins TRBV20-1 to TRBJ2-7, with 8 bases fitting TRBD1. Losses at the gene ends were 4 bases for V and 2 bases for J; bases not matched to a gene: 7. The CDR3 runs to 14 residues. Germline V gene sequence: CDR1 DFQATT, CDR2 SNEGSKA (reference sequence). CDR3 sequence: CSAIPDRVAYEQYF. The CDR3, as DNA: TGCAGTGCTATTCCGGACAGGGTGGCCTACGAGCAGTACTTC.

The gene calls are TRBV21-1 and TRBJ1-4; the tabulated D call, TRBD1, remains unverified against the DNA. TRBV21-1 is a documented pseudogene. This CDR3 is built from 19 residues. The CDR3 nucleotides are TGTGCCAGCACCCACAGGAGGGGGCGCCTCCTAGCGACTAATGAAAAACTGTTTTTT. Encoded protein: CASTHRRGRLLATNEKLFF.

This clonotype was found many times. The genes are TRBV29-1 and TRBJ2-1, with TRBD1 identical over 7 bases. Losses at the gene ends were 8 bases for V and 1 base for J; bases not matched to a gene: 8. Per germline, CDR1 SQVTM and CDR2 ANQGSEA. This CDR3 is built from 14 residues. CDR3 in amino acids: CSIPTGLSYNEQFF. The CDR3 nucleotides read TGCAGCATCCCGACAGGGTTGTCCTACAATGAGCAGTTCTTC.

The rearrangement joins TRBV15 to TRBJ2-5; no firm D call. The V end lost 0 bases, the J end lost 0 bases, and 5 bases lay between the germline ends. The CDR3 runs to 14 residues. Germline values: CDR1 LNHNV, CDR2 YYDKDF (reference sequence). The CDR3 nucleotides read TGTGCCACCAGCAGAGAAAGCCACCAAGAGACCCAGTACTTC. It specifies CATSRESHQETQYF.